This T cell receptor beta chain was recovered during a study of cytomegalovirus exposure and HLA in healthy donors. The study, taken as a whole, reports: Prior analysis indicated that the majority of TCR beta V segments exhibited productivity approximately 87% or approximately 30% of the time. In vitro assays verified that three CMV-associated chains recognized CMV antigens specifically.

60 Vbeta and 13 Jbeta primers were used in PCR. Generated by immunoSEQ multiplex PCR, the TCRdb table keeps only in-frame clones and is missing some. Of roughly 23,000 clones in the sample, around 77% were seen once. This clone has a handful of counts. Its antigen remains unidentified. The clonotype originates from a man aged 60 to 69 in good health and CMV-seronegative. Sequenced sample: PBMCs.

Here the CDR3 DNA reads TGTGCCAGCAGCCCTCGGACAGGCGAACTGTTTTTT. As protein: CASSPRTGELFF. This chain joins TRBV7-9 and TRBJ1-4; TRBD1 matches 7 bases. The CDR3 loop spans 12 amino acids. The germline gives CDR1 SEHNR, CDR2 FQNEAQ (reference sequence). The ends lost 5 bases at V and 12 bases at J; junction bases unmatched: 6. Together with reference TRBV7-9 and TRBJ1-4, the CDR3 gives the full variable domain: DTGVSQNPRHKITKRGQNVTFRCDPISEHNRLYWYRQTLGQGPEFLTYFQNEAQLEKSRLLSDRFSAERPKGSFSTLEIQRTEQGDSAMYLCASSPRTGELFFGSGTQLSVL.